Listed below are T cell receptor beta chains from one sample, sequenced in a study of Ad26.COV2.S vaccination and SARS-CoV-2 variants. The method was immunoSEQ multiplex PCR; TCRdb's version includes in-frame clones alone and lacks a portion of them. The sample holds 200,000 to 250,000 clones; roughly 88% are singletons and the top ten take around 10%. Material: peripheral blood, obtained in a trial of Ad26.COV2.S vaccine versus placebo. The receptors stem from a person aged 18-65 years who received the Ad26.COV2.S COVID-19 vaccine or a placebo. The CDR3 runs from the conserved cysteine through the conserved F or W. A D gene is named only where the DNA matches it firmly. Clone size is shown for a subset of rows, as once, few, many or a class of expanded clone.

clone_size	d_call	v_call	j_call	cdr3_aa	cdr3_nt
-	TRBD1	TRBV19	TRBJ1-4	CATQGAGEKLFF	TGTGCCACCCAGGGGGCGGGTGAAAAACTGTTTTTT
-	TRBD1	TRBV28	TRBJ1-5	CAAWDRVGGQPQHF	TGTGCCGCCTGGGACAGGGTAGGGGGACAGCCCCAGCATTTT
-	-	TRBV7-3	TRBJ2-1	CASSLGPLGTDEQFF	TGTGCCAGCAGCTTAGGTCCTTTGGGCACGGATGAGCAGTTCTTC
-	-	TRBV4-1	TRBJ2-5	CASSQNSGIPGAQYF	TGCGCCAGCAGCCAGAATTCCGGGATCCCGGGGGCCCAGTACTTC
once	-	TRBV30	TRBJ2-1	CAWSRVDEQFF	TGTGCCTGGAGTCGGGTGGATGAGCAGTTCTTC
-	TRBD1	TRBV18	TRBJ2-7	CASSRSTGESYEQYF	TGTGCCAGCTCACGGAGTACAGGGGAATCCTACGAGCAGTACTTC
once	-	TRBV7-9	TRBJ2-7	CASSSRGPYEQYF	TGTGCCAGCAGCAGCAGAGGACCGTACGAGCAGTACTTC
-	-	TRBV5-1	TRBJ1-2	CASSFGGLGYTF	TGCGCCAGCAGCTTTGGGGGGCTTGGCTACACCTTC
-	-	TRBV27	TRBJ2-5	CASSLAREILNQETQYF	TGTGCCAGCAGTTTAGCCAGGGAAATATTAAATCAAGAGACCCAGTACTTC
-	TRBD1	TRBV6-1	TRBJ2-2	CASSDGPGGNGELFF	TGTGCCAGCAGTGACGGTCCAGGGGGCAACGGGGAGCTGTTTTTT
-	-	TRBV19	TRBJ1-5	CASSLTSRYSNQPQHF	TGTGCCAGTAGTCTGACATCGCGTTATAGCAATCAGCCCCAGCATTTT
-	-	TRBV7-2	TRBJ2-7	CASSLEGGGQYEQYF	TGTGCCAGCAGCTTAGAAGGGGGGGGCCAATACGAGCAGTACTTC
-	-	TRBV28	TRBJ2-1	CASSLWRSFNEQFF	TGTGCCAGCAGTTTATGGAGGTCCTTCAATGAGCAGTTCTTC
once	TRBD1	TRBV6-2/TRBV6-3	TRBJ2-7	CASSRQGVVYEQYF	TGTGCCAGCAGCCGACAGGGTGTTGTCTACGAGCAGTACTTC
-	TRBD1	TRBV18	TRBJ2-7	CASSPLHRGAIFYEQYF	TGTGCCAGCTCACCACTCCACAGGGGGGCTATTTTCTACGAGCAGTACTTC
-	-	TRBV6-5	TRBJ1-1	CASSYSRGGSTEAFF	TGTGCCAGCAGTTACTCGAGAGGGGGGTCCACTGAAGCTTTCTTT
-	-	TRBV7-3	TRBJ1-1	CASSFGGKNTEAFF	TGTGCCAGCAGCTTTGGCGGGAAAAACACTGAAGCTTTCTTT
few	TRBD2	TRBV10-3	TRBJ2-1	CAISESGSGGVNEQFF	TGTGCCATCAGTGAGTCGGGGTCCGGGGGGGTCAATGAGCAGTTCTTC
-	-	TRBV5-1	TRBJ2-7	CASSLEDGAYEQYF	TGCGCCAGCAGCTTGGAGGACGGTGCCTACGAGCAGTACTTC
-	-	TRBV29-1	TRBJ1-1	CSVGGGTEAFF	TGCAGCGTTGGGGGGGGCACTGAAGCTTTCTTT
-	TRBD1	TRBV30	TRBJ2-7	CAWSDGQGAYEQYF	TGTGCCTGGAGTGATGGACAGGGGGCTTACGAGCAGTACTTC
-	TRBD1	TRBV28	TRBJ2-7	CASSSTGVYEQYF	TGTGCCAGCAGCTCGACAGGGGTCTACGAGCAGTACTTC
-	-	TRBV9	TRBJ2-2	CASSPAAAPNTGELFF	TGTGCCAGCAGCCCGGCGGCAGCTCCGAACACCGGGGAGCTGTTTTTT
few	-	TRBV28	TRBJ2-7	CASSYGYEQYF	TGTGCCAGCAGTTATGGCTACGAGCAGTACTTC
-	-	TRBV28	TRBJ2-2	CASSSPSRQTLTGELFF	TGTGCCAGCAGTTCCCCATCCCGACAGACTCTAACCGGGGAGCTGTTTTTT
once	TRBD1	TRBV27	TRBJ1-3	CASSLSGTGANSGNTIYF	TGTGCCAGCAGTTTATCCGGGACAGGGGCTAACTCTGGAAACACCATATATTTT
-	TRBD2	TRBV19	TRBJ2-7	CASSMGTSYEQYF	TGTGCCAGTAGTATGGGGACTAGCTACGAGCAGTACTTC
-	-	TRBV11-2	TRBJ2-5	CASSLGVGPETQYF	TGTGCCAGCAGCTTGGGCGTTGGTCCAGAGACCCAGTACTTC
-	-	TRBV28	TRBJ1-5	CASSPPGSNQPQHF	TGTGCCAGCAGTCCCCCAGGGAGCAATCAGCCCCAGCATTTT
few	-	TRBV19	TRBJ1-5	CASTTGRNQPQHF	TGTGCCAGCACGACCGGGCGGAATCAGCCCCAGCATTTT
-	-	TRBV25-1	TRBJ2-7	CASSVVGYEQYF	TGTGCCAGCAGCGTTGTAGGATACGAGCAGTACTTC
few	TRBD1	TRBV7-4	TRBJ2-2	CASIEDRVRTGELFF	TGTGCCAGCATCGAGGACAGGGTAAGGACCGGGGAGCTGTTTTTT
once	-	TRBV3-1/TRBV3-2	TRBJ1-6	CASSQVSYRVGSPLHF	TGTGCCAGCAGCCAAGTTTCGTACAGGGTCGGGTCACCCCTCCACTTT
-	TRBD1	TRBV7-6	TRBJ1-4	CASSFSGTGGFSEKLFF	TGTGCCAGCAGCTTTTCCGGGACAGGGGGTTTTAGTGAAAAACTGTTTTTT
-	TRBD2	TRBV15	TRBJ2-1	CATSRDLAGGQGFF	TGTGCCACCAGCAGAGACCTAGCGGGGGGGCAGGGGTTCTTC
-	TRBD1	TRBV2	TRBJ2-7	CASSVRGLPLVVPPRQYF	TGTGCCAGCAGCGTCAGGGGGCTACCACTCGTGGTCCCCCCAAGGCAGTACTTC
-	-	TRBV30	TRBJ1-2	CAWSRGSNYGYTF	TGTGCCTGGAGTAGGGGCTCTAACTATGGCTACACCTTC